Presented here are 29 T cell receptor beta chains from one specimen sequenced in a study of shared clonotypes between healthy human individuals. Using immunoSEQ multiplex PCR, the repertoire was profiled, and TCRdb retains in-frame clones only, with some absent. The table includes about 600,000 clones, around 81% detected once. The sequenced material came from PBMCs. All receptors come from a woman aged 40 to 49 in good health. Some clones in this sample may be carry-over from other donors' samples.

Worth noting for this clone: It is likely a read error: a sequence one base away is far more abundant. As DNA, the CDR3 is TGTGCCAGCAGCTTAGACAGGGCCGACACCAGGGAGCTGTTTTTT. Amino acids: CASSLDRADTRELFF. The genes are TRBV7-8 and TRBJ2-2, with D perhaps matching TRBD1 (6 bases). Germline assignment: CDR1 SGHVS and CDR2 FQNEAQ. CDR3 size: 15 residues.

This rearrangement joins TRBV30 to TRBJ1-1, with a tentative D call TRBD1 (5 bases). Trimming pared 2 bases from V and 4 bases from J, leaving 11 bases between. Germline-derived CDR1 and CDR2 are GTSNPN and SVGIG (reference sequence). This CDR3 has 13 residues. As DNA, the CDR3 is TGTGCCTGGAGTAATACGGGGGGCACTGAAGCTTTCTTT. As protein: CAWSNTGGTEAFF.

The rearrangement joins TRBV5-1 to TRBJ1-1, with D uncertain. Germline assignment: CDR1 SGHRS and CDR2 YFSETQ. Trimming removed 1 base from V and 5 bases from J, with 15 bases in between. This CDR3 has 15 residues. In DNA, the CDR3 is TGCGCCAGCAGCTTGTCATCGGTGGGAGGAACTGAAGCTTTCTTT. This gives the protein CASSLSSVGGTEAFF. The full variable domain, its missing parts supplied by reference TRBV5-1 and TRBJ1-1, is KAGVTQTPRYLIKTRGQQVTLSCSPISGHRSVSWYQQTPGQGLQFLFEYFSETQRNKGNFPGRFSGRQFSNSRSEMNVSTLELGDSALYLCASSLSSVGGTEAFFGQGTRLTVV.

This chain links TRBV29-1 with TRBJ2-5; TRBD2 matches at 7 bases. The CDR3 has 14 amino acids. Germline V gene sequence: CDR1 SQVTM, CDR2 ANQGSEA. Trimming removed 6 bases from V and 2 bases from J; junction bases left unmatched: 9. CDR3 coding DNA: TGCAGCGTCCCAGGGTCTAGCGGTCAAGAGACCCAGTACTTC. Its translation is CSVPGSSGQETQYF.

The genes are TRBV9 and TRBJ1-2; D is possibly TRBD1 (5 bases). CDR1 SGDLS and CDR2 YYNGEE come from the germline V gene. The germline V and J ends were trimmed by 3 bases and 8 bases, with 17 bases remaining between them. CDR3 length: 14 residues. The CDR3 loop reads CASSGRQHSKGYTF. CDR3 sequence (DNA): TGTGCCAGCAGCGGAAGACAGCATTCTAAAGGCTACACCTTC.

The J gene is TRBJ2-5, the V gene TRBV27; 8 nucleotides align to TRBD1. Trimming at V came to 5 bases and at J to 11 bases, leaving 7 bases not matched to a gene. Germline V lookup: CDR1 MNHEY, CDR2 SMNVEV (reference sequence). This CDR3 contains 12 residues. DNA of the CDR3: TGTGCCAGCAGTGTCCACAGGGGGGAGCAGTACTTC. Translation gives CASSVHRGEQYF.

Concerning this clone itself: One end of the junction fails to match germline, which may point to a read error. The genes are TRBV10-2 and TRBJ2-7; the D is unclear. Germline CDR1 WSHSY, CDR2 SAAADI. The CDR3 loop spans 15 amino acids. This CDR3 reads CASSESEVAGYGQYF. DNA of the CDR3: TGCGCCAGCAGTGAGTCGGAAGTAGCTGGCTACGGGCAGTACTTC.

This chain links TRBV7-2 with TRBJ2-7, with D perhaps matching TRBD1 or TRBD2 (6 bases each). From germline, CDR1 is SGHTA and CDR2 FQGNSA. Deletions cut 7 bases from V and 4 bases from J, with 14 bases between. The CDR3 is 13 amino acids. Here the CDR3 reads CASNAGHLYEQYF. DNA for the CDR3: TGTGCCAGCAACGCGGGACACCTTTACGAGCAGTACTTC.

The DNA for the CDR3 is TGTGCCAGCAAAGACAGGGGCGGTTACAATGAGCAGTTCTTC. Protein: CASKDRGGYNEQFF. The chain links TRBV19 to TRBJ2-1; the match to TRBD1 covers 8 bases. The length of the CDR3 is 14 residues. V lost 9 bases and J lost 4; bases outside the gene matches: 8. Per germline, CDR1 LNHDA and CDR2 SQIVND (reference sequence).

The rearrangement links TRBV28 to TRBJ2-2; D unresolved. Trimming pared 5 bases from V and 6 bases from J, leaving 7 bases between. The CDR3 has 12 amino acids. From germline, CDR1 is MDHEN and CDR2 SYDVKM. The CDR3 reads CASSPAPGELFF. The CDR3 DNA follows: TGTGCCAGCAGTCCTGCCCCCGGGGAGCTGTTTTTT.

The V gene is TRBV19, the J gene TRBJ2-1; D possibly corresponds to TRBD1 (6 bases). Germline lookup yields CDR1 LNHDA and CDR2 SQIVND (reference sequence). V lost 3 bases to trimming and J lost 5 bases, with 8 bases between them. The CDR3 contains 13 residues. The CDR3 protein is CASSMGANNEQFF. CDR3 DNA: TGTGCCAGTAGTATGGGGGCTAACAATGAGCAGTTCTTC.

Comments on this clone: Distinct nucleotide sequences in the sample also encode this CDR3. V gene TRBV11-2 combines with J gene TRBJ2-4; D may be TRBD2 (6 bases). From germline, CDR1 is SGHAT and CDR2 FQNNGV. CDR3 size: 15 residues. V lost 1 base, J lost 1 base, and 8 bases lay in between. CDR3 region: CASSLVRGAKNIQYF. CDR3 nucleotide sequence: TGTGCCAGCAGCTTAGTCCGGGGGGCCAAAAACATTCAGTACTTC.

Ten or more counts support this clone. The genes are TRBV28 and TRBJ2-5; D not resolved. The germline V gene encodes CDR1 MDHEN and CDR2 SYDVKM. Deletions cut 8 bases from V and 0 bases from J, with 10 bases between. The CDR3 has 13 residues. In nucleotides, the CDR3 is TGTGCCAGCCGCCTTGAGGACCAAGAGACCCAGTACTTC. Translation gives CASRLEDQETQYF.

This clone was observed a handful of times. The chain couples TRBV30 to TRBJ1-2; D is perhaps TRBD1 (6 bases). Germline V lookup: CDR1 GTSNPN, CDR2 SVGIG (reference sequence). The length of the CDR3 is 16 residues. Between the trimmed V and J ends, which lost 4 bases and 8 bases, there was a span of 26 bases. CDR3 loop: CAWTDDRWGDSKGYTF. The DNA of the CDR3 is TGTGCCTGGACCGATGACAGGTGGGGGGATTCCAAGGGCTACACCTTC.

CDR3 coding DNA: TGTGCCATCAGTGTGGAAGGGGGCGGTTTCGAGCAGTACTTC. It is translated as CAISVEGGGFEQYF. The chain employs TRBV10-3 and TRBJ2-7; 7 bases match TRBD1. The CDR3 covers 14 residues. Germline V lookup: CDR1 ENHRY, CDR2 SYGVKD. V dropped 4 bases and J dropped 6; count of bases not matched to a gene: 9.

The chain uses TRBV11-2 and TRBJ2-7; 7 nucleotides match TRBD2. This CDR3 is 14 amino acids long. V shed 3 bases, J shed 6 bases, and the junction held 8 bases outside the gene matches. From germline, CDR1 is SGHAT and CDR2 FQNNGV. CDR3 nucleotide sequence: TGTGCCAGCAGCTTGTATGCGGGGGACGGCGAGCAGTACTTC. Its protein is CASSLYAGDGEQYF.

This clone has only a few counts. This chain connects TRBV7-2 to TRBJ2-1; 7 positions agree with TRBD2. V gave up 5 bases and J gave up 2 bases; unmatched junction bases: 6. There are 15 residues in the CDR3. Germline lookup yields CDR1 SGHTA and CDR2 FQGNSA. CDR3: CASSPLLAPYNEQFF. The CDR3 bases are TGTGCCAGCAGCCCCCTACTAGCGCCCTACAATGAGCAGTTCTTC.

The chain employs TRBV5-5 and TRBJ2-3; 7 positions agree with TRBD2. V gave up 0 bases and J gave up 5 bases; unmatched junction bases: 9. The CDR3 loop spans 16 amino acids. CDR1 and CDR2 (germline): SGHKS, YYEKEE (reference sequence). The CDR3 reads CASSLGLAETVDTQYF. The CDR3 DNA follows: TGTGCCAGCAGCTTGGGGCTAGCGGAGACAGTAGATACGCAGTATTTT.

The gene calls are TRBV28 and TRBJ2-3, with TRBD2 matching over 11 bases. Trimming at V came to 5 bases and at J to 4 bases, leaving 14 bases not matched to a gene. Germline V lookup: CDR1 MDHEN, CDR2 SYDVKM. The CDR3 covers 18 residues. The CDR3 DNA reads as TGTGCCAGCAGTGACACCGGGACTAGCGGAGGGGGGGCAGATACGCAGTATTTT. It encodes CASSDTGTSGGGADTQYF.

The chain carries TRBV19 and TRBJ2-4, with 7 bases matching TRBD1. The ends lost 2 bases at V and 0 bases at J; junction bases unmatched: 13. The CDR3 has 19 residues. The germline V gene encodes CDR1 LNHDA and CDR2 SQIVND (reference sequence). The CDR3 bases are TGTGCCAGTAGTATAAGGGCCGGACAGGAACGTGTAGCCAAAAACATTCAGTACTTC. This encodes CASSIRAGQERVAKNIQYF.

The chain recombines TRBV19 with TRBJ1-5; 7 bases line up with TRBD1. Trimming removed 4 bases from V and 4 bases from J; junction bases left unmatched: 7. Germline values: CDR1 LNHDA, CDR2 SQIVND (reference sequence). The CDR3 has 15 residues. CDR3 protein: CASSTPGTENQPQHF. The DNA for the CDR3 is TGTGCCAGTAGTACCCCCGGGACAGAGAATCAGCCCCAGCATTTT. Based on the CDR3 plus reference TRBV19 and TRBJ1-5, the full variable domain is DGGITQSPKYLFRKEGQNVTLSCEQNLNHDAMYWYRQDPGQGLRLIYYSQIVNDFQKGDIAEGYSVSREKKESFPLTVTSAQKNPTAFYLCASSTPGTENQPQHFGDGTRLSIL.

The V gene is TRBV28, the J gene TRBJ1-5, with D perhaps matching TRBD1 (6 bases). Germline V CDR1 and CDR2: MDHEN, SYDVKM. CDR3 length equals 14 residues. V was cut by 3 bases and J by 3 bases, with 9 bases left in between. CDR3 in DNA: TGTGCCAGCAGTTTTTCAGGGGTCAATCAGCCCCAGCATTTT. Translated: CASSFSGVNQPQHF.

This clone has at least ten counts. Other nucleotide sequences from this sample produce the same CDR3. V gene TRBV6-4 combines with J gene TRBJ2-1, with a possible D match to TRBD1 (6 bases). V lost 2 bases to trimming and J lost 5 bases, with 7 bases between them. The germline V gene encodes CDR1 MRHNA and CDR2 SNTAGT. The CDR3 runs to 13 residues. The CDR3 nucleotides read TGTGCCAGCAGTGACCGGGACAACAATGAGCAGTTCTTC. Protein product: CASSDRDNNEQFF.

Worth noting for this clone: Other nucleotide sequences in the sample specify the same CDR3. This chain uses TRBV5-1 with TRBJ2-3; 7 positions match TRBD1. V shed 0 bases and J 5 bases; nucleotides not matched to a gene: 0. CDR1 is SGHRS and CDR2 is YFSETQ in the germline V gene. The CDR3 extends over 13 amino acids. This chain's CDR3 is CASSLAGGDTQYF. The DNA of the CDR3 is TGCGCCAGCAGCTTGGCAGGGGGAGATACGCAGTATTTT.

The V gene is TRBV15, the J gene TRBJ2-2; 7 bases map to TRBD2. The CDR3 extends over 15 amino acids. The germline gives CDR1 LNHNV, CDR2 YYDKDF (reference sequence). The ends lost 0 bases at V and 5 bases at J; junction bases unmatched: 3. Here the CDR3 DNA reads TGTGCCACCAGCAGAGATGAGGGACTAACCGGGGAGCTGTTTTTT. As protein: CATSRDEGLTGELFF. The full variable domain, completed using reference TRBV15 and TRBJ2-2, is DAMVIQNPRYQVTQFGKPVTLSCSQTLNHNVMYWYQQKSSQAPKLLFHYYDKDFNNEADTPDNFQSRRPNTSFCFLDIRSPGLGDTAMYLCATSRDEGLTGELFFGEGSRLTVL.

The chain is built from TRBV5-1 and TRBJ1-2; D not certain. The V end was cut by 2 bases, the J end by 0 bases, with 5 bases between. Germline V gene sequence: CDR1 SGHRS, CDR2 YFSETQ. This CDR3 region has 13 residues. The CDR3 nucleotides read TGCGCCAGCAGCTTTTTAGCTAACTATGGCTACACCTTC. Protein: CASSFLANYGYTF.

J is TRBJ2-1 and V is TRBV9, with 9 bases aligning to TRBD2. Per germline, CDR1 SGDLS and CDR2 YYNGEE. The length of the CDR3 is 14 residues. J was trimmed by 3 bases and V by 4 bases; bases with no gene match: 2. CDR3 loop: CASSLAGDYNEQFF. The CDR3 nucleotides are TGTGCCAGCAGCTTAGCGGGAGACTACAATGAGCAGTTCTTC.

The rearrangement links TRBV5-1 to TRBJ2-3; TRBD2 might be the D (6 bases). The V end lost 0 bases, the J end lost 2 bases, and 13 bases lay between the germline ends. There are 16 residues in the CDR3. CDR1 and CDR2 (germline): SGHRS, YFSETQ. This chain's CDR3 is CASSLALRGFTDTQYF. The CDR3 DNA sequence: TGCGCCAGCAGCTTGGCTCTGCGGGGTTTCACAGATACGCAGTATTTT.

CDR3: CASARETDTQYF. The DNA for the CDR3 is TGTGCCAGCGCGAGGGAGACAGATACGCAGTATTTT. This sequence joins TRBV18 and TRBJ2-3, with a tentative D call TRBD2 (5 bases). The CDR3 length is 12 residues. Germline CDR1 is KGHSH and CDR2 is LQKENI. The ends were cut back, 8 bases at V and 3 bases at J, with 9 bases in the middle.